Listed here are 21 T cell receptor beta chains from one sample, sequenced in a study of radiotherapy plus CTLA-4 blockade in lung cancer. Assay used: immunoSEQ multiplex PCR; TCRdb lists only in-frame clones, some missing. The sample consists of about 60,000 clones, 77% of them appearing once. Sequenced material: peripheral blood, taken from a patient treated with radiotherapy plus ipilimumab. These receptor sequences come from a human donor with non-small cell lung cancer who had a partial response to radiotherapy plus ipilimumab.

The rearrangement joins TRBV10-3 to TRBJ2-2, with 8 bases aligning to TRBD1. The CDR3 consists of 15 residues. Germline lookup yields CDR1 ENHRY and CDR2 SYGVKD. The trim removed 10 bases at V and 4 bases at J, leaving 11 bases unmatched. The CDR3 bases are TGTGCCAACTCCCGACAGGGGTTGACCACCGGGGAGCTGTTTTTT. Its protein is CANSRQGLTTGELFF.

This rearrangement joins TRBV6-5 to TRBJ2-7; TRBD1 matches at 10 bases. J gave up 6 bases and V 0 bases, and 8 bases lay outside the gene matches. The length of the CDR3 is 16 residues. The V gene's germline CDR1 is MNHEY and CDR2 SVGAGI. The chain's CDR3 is CASSYSSTGGLREQYF. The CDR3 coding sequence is TGTGCCAGCAGTTACTCGTCGACAGGGGGCTTGCGCGAGCAGTACTTC.

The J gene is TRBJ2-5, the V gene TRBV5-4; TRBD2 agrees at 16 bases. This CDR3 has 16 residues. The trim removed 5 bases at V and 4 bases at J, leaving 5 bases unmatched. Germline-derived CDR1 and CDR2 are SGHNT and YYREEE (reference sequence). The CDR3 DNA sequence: TGTGCCAGCAGAATGGGACTAGCGGGGGGGGGAGAGACCCAGTACTTC. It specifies CASRMGLAGGGETQYF.

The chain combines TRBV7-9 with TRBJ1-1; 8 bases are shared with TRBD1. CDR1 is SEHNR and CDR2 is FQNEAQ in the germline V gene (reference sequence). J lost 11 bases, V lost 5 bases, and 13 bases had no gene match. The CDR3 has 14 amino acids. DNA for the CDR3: TGTGCCAGCAGCGGACAGGGATCAAATTGGGCCGCTTTCTTT. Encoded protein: CASSGQGSNWAAFF.

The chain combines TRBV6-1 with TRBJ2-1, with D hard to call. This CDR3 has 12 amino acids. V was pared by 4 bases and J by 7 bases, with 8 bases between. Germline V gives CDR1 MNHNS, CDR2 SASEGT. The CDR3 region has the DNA TGTGCCAGCAGTGCAGTGTCAAATGAGCAGTTCTTC. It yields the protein CASSAVSNEQFF.

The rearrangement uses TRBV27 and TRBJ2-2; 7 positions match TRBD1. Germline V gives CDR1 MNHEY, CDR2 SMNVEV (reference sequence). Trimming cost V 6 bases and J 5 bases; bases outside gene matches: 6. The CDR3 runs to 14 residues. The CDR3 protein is CASRILQGTGELFF. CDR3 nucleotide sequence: TGTGCCAGCAGGATCCTACAGGGGACCGGGGAGCTGTTTTTT.

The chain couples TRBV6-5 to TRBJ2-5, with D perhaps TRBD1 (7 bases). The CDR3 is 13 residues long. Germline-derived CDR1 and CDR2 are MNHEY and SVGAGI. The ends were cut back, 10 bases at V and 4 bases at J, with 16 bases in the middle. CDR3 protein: CATGPQGGETQYF. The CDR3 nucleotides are TGTGCCACAGGTCCTCAGGGGGGAGAGACCCAGTACTTC.

CDR3 protein: CASSARTDHEQYF. CDR3 sequence (DNA): TGTGCCAGCAGTGCCCGGACAGACCACGAGCAGTACTTC. V is TRBV6-6 and J is TRBJ2-7; D might be TRBD1 (6 bases). Germline V gene sequence: CDR1 MNHNY, CDR2 SVGAGI (reference sequence). CDR3 length: 13 residues. Trimming pared 5 bases from V and 5 bases from J, leaving 13 bases between.

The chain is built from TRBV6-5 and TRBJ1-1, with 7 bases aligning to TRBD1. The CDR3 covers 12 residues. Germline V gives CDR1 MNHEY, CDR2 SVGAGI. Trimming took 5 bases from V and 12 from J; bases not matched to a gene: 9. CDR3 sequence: CASSADAGGTFF. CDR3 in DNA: TGTGCCAGCAGTGCCGACGCAGGGGGAACTTTCTTT.

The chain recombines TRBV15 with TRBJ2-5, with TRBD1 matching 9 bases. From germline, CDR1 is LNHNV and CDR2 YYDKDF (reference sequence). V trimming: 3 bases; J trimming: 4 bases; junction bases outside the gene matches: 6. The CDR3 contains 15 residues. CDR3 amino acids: CATSSGGQGLETQYF. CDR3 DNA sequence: TGTGCCACCAGCAGTGGAGGACAGGGGTTAGAGACCCAGTACTTC.

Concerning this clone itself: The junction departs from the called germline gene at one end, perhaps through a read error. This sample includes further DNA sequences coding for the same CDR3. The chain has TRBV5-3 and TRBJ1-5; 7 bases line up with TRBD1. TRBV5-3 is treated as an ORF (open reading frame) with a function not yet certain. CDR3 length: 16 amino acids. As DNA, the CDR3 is TGCGCCAGAGGCTGGCAGGGGGTATATAGCAATCAGCCCCAGCATTTT. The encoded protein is CARGWQGVYSNQPQHF.

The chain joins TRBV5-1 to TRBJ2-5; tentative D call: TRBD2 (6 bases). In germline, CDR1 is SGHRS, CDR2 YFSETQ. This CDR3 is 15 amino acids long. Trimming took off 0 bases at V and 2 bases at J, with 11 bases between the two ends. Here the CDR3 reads CASSLGPGTQETQYF. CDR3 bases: TGCGCCAGCAGCTTGGGTCCGGGGACTCAAGAGACCCAGTACTTC.

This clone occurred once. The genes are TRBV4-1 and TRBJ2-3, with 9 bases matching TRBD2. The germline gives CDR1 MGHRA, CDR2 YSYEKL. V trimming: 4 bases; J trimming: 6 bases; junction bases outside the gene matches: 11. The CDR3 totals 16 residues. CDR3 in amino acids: CASSRSRAGGGDTQYF. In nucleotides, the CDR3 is TGCGCCAGCAGCCGCTCGAGAGCGGGGGGAGGTGATACGCAGTATTTT.

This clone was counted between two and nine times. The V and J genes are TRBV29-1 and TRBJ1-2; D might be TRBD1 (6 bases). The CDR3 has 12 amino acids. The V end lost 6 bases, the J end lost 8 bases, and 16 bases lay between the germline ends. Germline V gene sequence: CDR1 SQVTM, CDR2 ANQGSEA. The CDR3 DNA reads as TGCAGCGTCTTCGGGCTAACAGGGGGCTACACCTTC. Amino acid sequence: CSVFGLTGGYTF.

This CDR3 is CASTLDRGDEAFF. The CDR3 DNA sequence: TGTGCCAGCACCCTGGACAGGGGAGATGAAGCTTTCTTT. The chain has TRBV5-4 and TRBJ1-1; 9 nucleotides match TRBD1. The CDR3 has 13 amino acids. Germline V gene data show CDR1 as SGHNT and CDR2 as YYREEE (reference sequence). V shed 6 bases and J 7 bases; nucleotides not matched to a gene: 7.

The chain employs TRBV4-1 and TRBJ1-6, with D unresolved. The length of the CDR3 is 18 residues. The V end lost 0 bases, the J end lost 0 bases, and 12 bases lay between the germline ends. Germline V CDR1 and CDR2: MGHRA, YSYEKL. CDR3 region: CASSQDKVGSSYNSPLHF. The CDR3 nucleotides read TGCGCCAGCAGCCAAGATAAGGTCGGGAGCTCCTATAATTCACCCCTCCACTTT.

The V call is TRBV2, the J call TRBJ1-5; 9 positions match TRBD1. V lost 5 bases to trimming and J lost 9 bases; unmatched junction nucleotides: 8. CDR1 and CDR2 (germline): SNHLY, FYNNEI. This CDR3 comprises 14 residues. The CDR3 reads CASSFPGTGRPQHF. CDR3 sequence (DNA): TGTGCCAGCAGTTTTCCCGGGACAGGGAGGCCCCAGCATTTT.

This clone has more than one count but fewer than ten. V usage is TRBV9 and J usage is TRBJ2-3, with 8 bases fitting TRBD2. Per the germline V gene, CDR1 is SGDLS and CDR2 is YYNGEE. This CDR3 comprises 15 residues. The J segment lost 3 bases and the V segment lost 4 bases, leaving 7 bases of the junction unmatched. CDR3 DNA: TGTGCCAGCAGCCATAGCGGGGCCCAAACAGATACGCAGTATTTT. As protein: CASSHSGAQTDTQYF.

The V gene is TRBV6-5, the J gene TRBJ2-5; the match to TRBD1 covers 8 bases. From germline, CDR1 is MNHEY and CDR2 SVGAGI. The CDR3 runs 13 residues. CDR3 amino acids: CAASRTGLQEQYF. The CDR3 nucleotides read TGTGCGGCTTCCCGGACAGGGTTGCAGGAGCAGTACTTC.

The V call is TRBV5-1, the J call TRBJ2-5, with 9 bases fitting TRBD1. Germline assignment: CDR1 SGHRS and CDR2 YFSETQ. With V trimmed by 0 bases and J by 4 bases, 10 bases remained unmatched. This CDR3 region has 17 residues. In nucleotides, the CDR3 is TGCGCCAGCAGCTTGGGTCGGCGGGACAGGGTCGTAGAGACCCAGTACTTC. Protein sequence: CASSLGRRDRVVETQYF. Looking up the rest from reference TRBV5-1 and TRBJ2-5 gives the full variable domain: KAGVTQTPRYLIKTRGQQVTLSCSPISGHRSVSWYQQTPGQGLQFLFEYFSETQRNKGNFPGRFSGRQFSNSRSEMNVSTLELGDSALYLCASSLGRRDRVVETQYFGPGTRLLVL.

The CDR3 DNA is TGTGCCAGCAGTTTGGGGAGGGTAGGCAATGGCTACACCTTC. Translating gives CASSLGRVGNGYTF. The chain joins TRBV28 to TRBJ1-2; D call uncertain. Between the trimmed V and J ends, which lost 3 bases and 6 bases, there was a span of 14 bases. The CDR3 is made up of 14 amino acids. Germline CDR1 MDHEN, CDR2 SYDVKM.